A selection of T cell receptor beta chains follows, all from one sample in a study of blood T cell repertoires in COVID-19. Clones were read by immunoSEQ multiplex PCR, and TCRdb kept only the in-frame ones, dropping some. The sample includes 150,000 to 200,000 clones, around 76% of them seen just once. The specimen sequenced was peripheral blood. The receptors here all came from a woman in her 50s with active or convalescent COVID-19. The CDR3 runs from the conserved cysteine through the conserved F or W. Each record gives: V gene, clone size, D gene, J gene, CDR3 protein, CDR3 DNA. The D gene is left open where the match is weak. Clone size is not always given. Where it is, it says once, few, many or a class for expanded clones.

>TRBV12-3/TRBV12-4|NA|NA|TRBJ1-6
CASSNSQSPLHF
TGTGCCAGCAGCAACAGTCAGTCACCCCTCCACTTT
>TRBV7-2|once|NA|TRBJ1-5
CASSRQGFWSNQPQHF
TGTGCCAGCAGCCGTCAGGGTTTTTGGAGCAATCAGCCCCAGCATTTT
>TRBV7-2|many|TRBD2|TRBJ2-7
CASSSRTALAGGYEQYF
TGTGCCAGCAGCTCCCGGACTGCCCTAGCGGGAGGTTACGAGCAGTACTTC
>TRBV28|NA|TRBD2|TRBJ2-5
CASTPGSGRPQETQYF
TGTGCCAGCACCCCGGGGAGCGGGAGGCCTCAAGAGACCCAGTACTTC
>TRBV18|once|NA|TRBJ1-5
CASSPNNQPQHF
TGTGCCAGCTCACCTAACAATCAGCCCCAGCATTTT
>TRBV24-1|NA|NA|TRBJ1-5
CATKNFNSNQPQHF
TGTGCCACCAAGAACTTTAATAGCAATCAGCCCCAGCATTTT
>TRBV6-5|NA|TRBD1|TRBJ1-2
CASKFQTGAGGYTF
TGTGCCAGCAAATTTCAGACAGGGGCTGGTGGCTACACCTTC
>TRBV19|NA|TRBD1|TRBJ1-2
CASSSRTGQSGYTF
TGTGCCAGTAGTTCAAGGACAGGGCAAAGTGGCTACACCTTC
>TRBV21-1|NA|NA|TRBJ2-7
CASSAHSYEQYF
TGTGCCAGCAGCGCCCACAGCTACGAGCAGTACTTC
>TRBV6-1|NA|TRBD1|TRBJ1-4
CASSEAVRQGKGKLFF
TGTGCCAGCAGTGAAGCCGTAAGACAGGGGAAAGGAAAACTGTTTTTT
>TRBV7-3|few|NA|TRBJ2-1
CASSPARSLNNEQFF
TGTGCCAGCAGCCCAGCCAGGTCACTCAACAATGAGCAGTTCTTC
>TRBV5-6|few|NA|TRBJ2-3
CASSLVGSSSDTQYF
TGTGCCAGCAGCTTGGTAGGTAGCTCTTCCGATACGCAGTATTTT
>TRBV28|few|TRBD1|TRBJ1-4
CASRQGPEKLFF
TGTGCCAGCAGACAGGGGCCTGAAAAACTGTTTTTT
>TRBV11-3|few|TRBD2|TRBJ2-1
CASSLKFPAGKGRQFF
TGTGCCAGCAGCTTAAAGTTTCCAGCGGGAAAGGGGCGGCAGTTCTTC
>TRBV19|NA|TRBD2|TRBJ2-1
CASSPGTSAYNEQFF
TGTGCCAGTAGTCCCGGGACTAGCGCATACAATGAGCAGTTCTTC
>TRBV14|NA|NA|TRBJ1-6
CASSPREAPLHF
TGTGCCAGCAGCCCACGGGAGGCACCCCTCCACTTT
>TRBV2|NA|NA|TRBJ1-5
CASSPGVSEDQPQHF
TGTGCCAGCAGCCCAGGGGTTTCAGAGGATCAGCCCCAGCATTTT
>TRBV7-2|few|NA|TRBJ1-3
CASSLGQGGSTIYF
TGTGCCAGCAGCTTAGGCCAGGGCGGTAGCACCATATATTTT
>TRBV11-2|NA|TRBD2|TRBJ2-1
CASSLSFGTSVHNEQFF
TGTGCCAGCAGCTTATCGTTTGGGACTAGCGTTCACAATGAGCAGTTCTTC
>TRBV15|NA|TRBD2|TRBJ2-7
CATSRGFGGGEQYF
TGTGCCACCAGCCGAGGTTTCGGGGGGGGCGAGCAGTACTTC
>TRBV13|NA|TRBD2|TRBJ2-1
CASSGGTTQEQFF
TGTGCCAGCAGCGGCGGGACTACCCAAGAGCAGTTCTTC
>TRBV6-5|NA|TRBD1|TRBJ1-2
CASSYRGRGYGYTF
TGTGCCAGCAGTTACAGGGGGCGAGGCTATGGCTACACCTTC
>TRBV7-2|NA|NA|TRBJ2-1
CASSFGGSHGYNEQFF
TGTGCCAGCAGCTTCGGAGGGTCCCACGGCTACAATGAGCAGTTCTTC
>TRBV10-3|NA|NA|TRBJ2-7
CAIRDSTYEQYF
TGTGCCATCAGGGACAGCACCTACGAGCAGTACTTC
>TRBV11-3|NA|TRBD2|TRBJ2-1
CASSKGLAGGRGNEQFF
TGTGCCAGCAGCAAAGGACTAGCGGGGGGCCGGGGGAATGAGCAGTTCTTC
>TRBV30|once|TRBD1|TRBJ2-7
CASTGQEKTYEQYF
TGTGCCTCGACCGGACAGGAAAAAACCTACGAGCAGTACTTC
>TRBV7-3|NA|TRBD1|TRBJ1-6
CASPVGQGEHNSPLHF
TGTGCCAGCCCGGTGGGGCAGGGGGAACATAATTCACCCCTCCACTTT
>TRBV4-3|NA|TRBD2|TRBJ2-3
CASSRVLAGGPGDTQYF
TGCGCCAGCAGCCGGGTACTAGCGGGAGGGCCGGGAGATACGCAGTATTTT
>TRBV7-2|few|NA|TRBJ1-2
CASSLVAGQGNYGYTF
TGTGCCAGCAGCTTAGTAGCTGGGCAGGGGAACTATGGCTACACCTTC
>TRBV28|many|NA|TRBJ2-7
CASTSEPAYEQYF
TGTGCCAGCACGAGCGAACCAGCCTACGAGCAGTACTTC
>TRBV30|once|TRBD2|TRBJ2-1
CAWSGLAGVLNEQFF
TGTGCCTGGAGCGGACTAGCGGGAGTTTTGAATGAGCAGTTCTTC
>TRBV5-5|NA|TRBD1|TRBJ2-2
CASSWGQARNTGELFF
TGTGCCAGCAGCTGGGGACAGGCGAGGAACACCGGGGAGCTGTTTTTT
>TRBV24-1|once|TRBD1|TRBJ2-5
CATSGDRVQYF
TGTGCCACCAGTGGGGACAGGGTCCAGTACTTC
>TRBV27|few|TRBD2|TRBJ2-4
CASSFERDLKNIQYF
TGTGCCAGCAGTTTCGAGCGGGATCTCAAAAACATTCAGTACTTC
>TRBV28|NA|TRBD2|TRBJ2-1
CASRNRLAGGDNEQFF
TGTGCCAGCAGAAACCGACTAGCGGGAGGGGACAATGAGCAGTTCTTC
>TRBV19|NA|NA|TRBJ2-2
CASSLGQPNTGELFF
TGTGCCAGTAGTTTAGGACAGCCGAACACCGGGGAGCTGTTTTTT
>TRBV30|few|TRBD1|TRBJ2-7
CASRPGQGYEQYF
TGTGCCTCAAGGCCGGGACAGGGATACGAGCAGTACTTC
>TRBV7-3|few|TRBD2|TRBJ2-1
CASSPARSTSVKGSAHEQFF
TGTGCCAGCAGCCCCGCCCGCTCGACTAGCGTAAAGGGATCCGCTCATGAGCAGTTCTTC
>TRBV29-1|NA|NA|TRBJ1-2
CSVAQGLANYGYTF
TGCAGCGTCGCCCAGGGGTTGGCTAACTATGGCTACACCTTC
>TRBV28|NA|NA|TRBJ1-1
CASSSILVVGENTEAFF
TGTGCCAGCAGTTCCATCTTGGTCGTCGGAGAGAACACTGAAGCTTTCTTT
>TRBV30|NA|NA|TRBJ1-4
CAWTGASGATNEKLFF
TGTGCCTGGACTGGGGCTTCAGGGGCAACTAATGAAAAACTGTTTTTT
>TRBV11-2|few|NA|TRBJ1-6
CASSDRSNSPLHF
TGTGCCAGCAGCGACAGAAGTAATTCACCCCTCCACTTT
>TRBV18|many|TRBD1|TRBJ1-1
CASSPPTGPNTEAFF
TGTGCCAGCTCACCACCGACAGGGCCGAACACTGAAGCTTTCTTT
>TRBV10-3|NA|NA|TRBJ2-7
CAISDLRQRPYEQYF
TGTGCCATCAGTGACCTACGACAAAGGCCCTACGAGCAGTACTTC
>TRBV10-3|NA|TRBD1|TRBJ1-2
CAISGWDRNYGYTF
TGTGCCATCAGTGGGTGGGACAGGAACTATGGCTACACCTTC
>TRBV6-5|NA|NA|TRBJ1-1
CASSPREANTEAFF
TGTGCCAGCAGTCCCCGGGAAGCGAACACTGAAGCTTTCTTT
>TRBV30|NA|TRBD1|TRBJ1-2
CAWSAFHRGENYGYTF
TGTGCCTGGAGTGCTTTTCACAGGGGCGAGAACTATGGCTACACCTTC